Below, one TCR beta chain is given with its context. This receptor's antigen is unknown. No much larger clone is present one base from it, and per-base qualities are unavailable. The data originate from a study of technical replicates of blood from a handful of donors (dated by TCRdb to 2017 to 2019). Libraries were made using the immunoSEQ multiplex PCR assay. TCRdb retrieved this table from immuneACCESS and kept in-frame rearrangements only. Not all clones are present; in checked studies, unresolved V genes account for under half, and no reason is known for the remainder. This sample holds more than 90,000 clones; 96% were observed only once. The top ten clonotypes cover approximately 0.2% of the sample. Sequencing was performed on T cells isolated from PBMCs. The clonotype originates from a human donor in good health.

This receptor has the CDR3 CASSIDHLRDYEFF. The nucleotides read TGTGCCAGTAGTATAGATCACCTCCGGGACTACGAGTTCTTC. The sequence joins TRBV19 to TRBJ2-1; 7 bases in the middle match TRBD2. V lost 0 bases and J lost 14 bases, and the count of bases not matched to a germline gene is 10. CDR1 and CDR2 were assigned from the germline V gene (reference sequence) as LNHDA and SQIVND. From cysteine to phenylalanine, the CDR3 is 14 amino acids long. Here the CDR3 DNA is all that survives: 42 bases in frame from base 1.